The rows below give T cell receptor beta chains drawn from one sample of a study of T cell responses to AZD1222 COVID-19 vaccine. Assay used: immunoSEQ multiplex PCR; TCRdb lists only in-frame clones, some missing. The table has 45,000 to 60,000 clones, 75% to 90% seen once. This sample comprised peripheral blood, obtained on day 0 of AZD1222 vaccination. These receptors were obtained from an adult in good health. Each CDR3 is given without its conserved first and last residue.

TRBV5-5 | ASSLELQGRTEAF
TRBV5-1 | ASSSGGGRTEAF
TRBV10-3 | AISLGVGPSMNTEAF
TRBV28 | ASSLVYQDEQY
TRBV2 | ASSEGVSTEAF
TRBV7-2 | ASSPRQSSYEQY
TRBV6-5 | ASYRTERTEAF
TRBV6-5 | ASSYGLRDEQF
TRBV27 | ASSRGTGEYEQY
TRBV7-9 | ASSPREGQSTDTQY